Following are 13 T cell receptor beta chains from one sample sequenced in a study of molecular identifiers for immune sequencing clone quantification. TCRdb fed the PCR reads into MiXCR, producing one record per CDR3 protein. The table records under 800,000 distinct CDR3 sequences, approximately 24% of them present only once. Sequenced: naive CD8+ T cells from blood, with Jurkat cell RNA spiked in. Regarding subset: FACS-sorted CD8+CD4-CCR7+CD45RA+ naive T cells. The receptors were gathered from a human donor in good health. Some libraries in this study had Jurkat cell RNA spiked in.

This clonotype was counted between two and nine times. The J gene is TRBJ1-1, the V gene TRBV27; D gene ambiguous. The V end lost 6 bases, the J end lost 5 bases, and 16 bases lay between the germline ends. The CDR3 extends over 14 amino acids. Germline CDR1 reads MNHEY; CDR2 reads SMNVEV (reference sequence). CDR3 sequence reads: CASSLSAAWTEAFF. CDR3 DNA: TGTGCCAGCAGCCTTTCTGCGGCATGGACTGAAGCTTTCTTT.

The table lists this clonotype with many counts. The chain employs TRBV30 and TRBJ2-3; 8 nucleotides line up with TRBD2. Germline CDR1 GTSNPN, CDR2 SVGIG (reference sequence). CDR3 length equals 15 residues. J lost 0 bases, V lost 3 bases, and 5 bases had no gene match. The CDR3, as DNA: TGTGCCTGGAGCTACGGGGGGGCAAGCACAGATACGCAGTATTTT. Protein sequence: CAWSYGGASTDTQYF.

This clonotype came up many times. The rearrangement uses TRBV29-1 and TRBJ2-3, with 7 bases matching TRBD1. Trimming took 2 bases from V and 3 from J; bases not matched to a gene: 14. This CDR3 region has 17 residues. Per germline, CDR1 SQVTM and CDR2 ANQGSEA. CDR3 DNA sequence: TGCAGCGTTGAAATGGTCTTTTTGGGACAGAGGACAGATACGCAGTATTTT. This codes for CSVEMVFLGQRTDTQYF.

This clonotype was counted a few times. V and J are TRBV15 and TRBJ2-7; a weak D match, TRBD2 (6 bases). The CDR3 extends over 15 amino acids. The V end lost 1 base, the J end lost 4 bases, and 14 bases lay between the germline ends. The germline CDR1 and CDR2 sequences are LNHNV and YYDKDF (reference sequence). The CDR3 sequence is CATSRVRGSGYEQYF. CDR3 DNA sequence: TGTGCCACCAGCAGAGTGAGGGGAAGCGGGTACGAGCAGTACTTC.

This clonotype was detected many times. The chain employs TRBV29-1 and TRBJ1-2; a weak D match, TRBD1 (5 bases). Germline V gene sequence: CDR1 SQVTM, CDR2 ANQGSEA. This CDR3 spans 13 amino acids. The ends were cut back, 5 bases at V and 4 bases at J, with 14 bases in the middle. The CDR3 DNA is TGCAGCGTTATTGGCGGGGCACTCTATGGCTACACCTTC. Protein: CSVIGGALYGYTF.

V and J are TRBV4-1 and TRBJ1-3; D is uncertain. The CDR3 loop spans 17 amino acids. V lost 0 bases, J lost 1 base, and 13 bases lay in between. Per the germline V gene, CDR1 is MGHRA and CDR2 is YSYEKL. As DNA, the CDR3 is TGCGCCAGCAGCCAAGATAGGGCGGAGACATCTGGAAACACCATATATTTT. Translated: CASSQDRAETSGNTIYF.

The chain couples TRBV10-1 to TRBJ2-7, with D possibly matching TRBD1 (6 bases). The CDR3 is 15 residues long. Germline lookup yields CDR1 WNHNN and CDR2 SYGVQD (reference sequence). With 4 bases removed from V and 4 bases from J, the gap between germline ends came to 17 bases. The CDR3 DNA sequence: TGCGCCAGCAGTGGTCCGGGGACAAATGCTTACGAGCAGTACTTC. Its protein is CASSGPGTNAYEQYF.

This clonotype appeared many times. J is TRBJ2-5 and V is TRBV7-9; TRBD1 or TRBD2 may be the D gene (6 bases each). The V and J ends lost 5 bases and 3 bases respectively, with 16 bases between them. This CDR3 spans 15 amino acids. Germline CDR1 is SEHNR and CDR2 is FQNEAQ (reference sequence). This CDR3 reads CASSQAGGGEETQYF. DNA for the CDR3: TGTGCCAGCAGCCAAGCCGGGGGCGGTGAAGAGACCCAGTACTTC.

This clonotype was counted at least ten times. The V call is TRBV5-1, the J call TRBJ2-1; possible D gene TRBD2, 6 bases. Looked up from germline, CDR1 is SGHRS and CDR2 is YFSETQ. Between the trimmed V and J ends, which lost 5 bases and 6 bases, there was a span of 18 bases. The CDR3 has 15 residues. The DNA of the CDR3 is TGCGCCAGCAGACCCCGACCGGGGGACCTCAATGAGCAGTTCTTC. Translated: CASRPRPGDLNEQFF. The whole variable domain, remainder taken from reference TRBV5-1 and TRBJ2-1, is KAGVTQTPRYLIKTRGQQVTLSCSPISGHRSVSWYQQTPGQGLQFLFEYFSETQRNKGNFPGRFSGRQFSNSRSEMNVSTLELGDSALYLCASRPRPGDLNEQFFGPGTRLTVL.

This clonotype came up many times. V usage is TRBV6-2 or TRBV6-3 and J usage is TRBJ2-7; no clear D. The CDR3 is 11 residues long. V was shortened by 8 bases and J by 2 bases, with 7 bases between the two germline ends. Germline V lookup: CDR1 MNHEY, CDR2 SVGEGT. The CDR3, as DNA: TGTGCCAGCGCTCGGGCCTACGAGCAGTACTTC. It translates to CASARAYEQYF.

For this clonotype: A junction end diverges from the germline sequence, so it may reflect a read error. In DNA form, the CDR3 reads TGCGCCCGCAGCCAAGGGGGGGGGTCTGGGGCCAACGTCCTGACTTTC. Residues: CARSQGGGSGANVLTF. This rearrangement joins TRBV4-3 to TRBJ2-6; possible D gene TRBD2, 7 bases. This CDR3 has 16 amino acids. The germline V gene has CDR1 LGHNA and CDR2 YSLEER.

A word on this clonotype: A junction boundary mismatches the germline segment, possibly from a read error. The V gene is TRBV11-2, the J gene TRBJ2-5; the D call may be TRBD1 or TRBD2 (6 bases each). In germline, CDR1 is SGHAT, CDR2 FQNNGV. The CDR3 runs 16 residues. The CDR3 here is CASGLVFGGRRETQYF. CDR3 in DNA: TGTGCCAGCGGCTTAGTGTTCGGGGGCAGGCGGGAGACCCAGTACTTC.

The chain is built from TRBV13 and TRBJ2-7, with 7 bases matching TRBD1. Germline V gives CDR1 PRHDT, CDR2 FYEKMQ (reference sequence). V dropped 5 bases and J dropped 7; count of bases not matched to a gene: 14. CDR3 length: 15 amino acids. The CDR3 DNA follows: TGTGCCAGCAGCCCGGCGGGCAGGGGGTTGAGAGAGCAGTACTTC. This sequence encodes CASSPAGRGLREQYF.